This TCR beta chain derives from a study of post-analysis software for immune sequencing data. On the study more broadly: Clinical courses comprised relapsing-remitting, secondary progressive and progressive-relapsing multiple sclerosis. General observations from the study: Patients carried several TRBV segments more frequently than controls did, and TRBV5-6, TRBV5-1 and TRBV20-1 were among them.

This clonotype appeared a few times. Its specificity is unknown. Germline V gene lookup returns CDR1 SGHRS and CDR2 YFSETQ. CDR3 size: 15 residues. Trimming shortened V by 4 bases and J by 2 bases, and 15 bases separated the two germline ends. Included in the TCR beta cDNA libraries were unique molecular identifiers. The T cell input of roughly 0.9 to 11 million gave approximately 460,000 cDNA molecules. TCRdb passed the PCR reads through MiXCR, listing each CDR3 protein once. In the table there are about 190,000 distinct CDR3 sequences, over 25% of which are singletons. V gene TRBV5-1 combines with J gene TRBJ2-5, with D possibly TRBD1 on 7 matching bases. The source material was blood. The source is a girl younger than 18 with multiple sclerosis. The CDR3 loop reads CASSRGGDRQETQYF. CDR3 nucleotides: TGCGCCAGCAGCCGGGGCGGGGACAGACAAGAGACCCAGTACTTC. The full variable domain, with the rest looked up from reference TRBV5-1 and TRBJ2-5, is KAGVTQTPRYLIKTRGQQVTLSCSPISGHRSVSWYQQTPGQGLQFLFEYFSETQRNKGNFPGRFSGRQFSNSRSEMNVSTLELGDSALYLCASSRGGDRQETQYFGPGTRLLVL.